Only a few counts were recorded for the clone carrying this T cell receptor (beta chain). The entry originates in a study of blood T cell repertoires in COVID-19. Study in general: Specimens from acute and convalescent COVID-19 originated in the United States, Italy and Spain. PBMCs, B-cell-depleted T cells, or T cells provided the cDNA or gDNA that made up the material.

Per the authors' pipeline: By means of reference gene primer amplification, nucleated cell counts were estimated. Some clones are missing from TCRdb's copy, which holds only in-frame ones; the method was immunoSEQ multiplex PCR. V and J calls and clone size come straight from that table; D and trimming were deduced from the DNA. This sample yields 30,000 to 40,000 clones, of which 65% to 90% are seen a single time; approximately 8.9% belongs to the top ten. V lost 6 bases and J 6 bases, leaving 15 bases between the germline ends. The CDR3 has 14 residues. CDR1 and CDR2 (germline): MNHEY, SMNVEV (reference sequence).

The sample was peripheral blood. The sequence derives from a human donor in a cohort sampled during active COVID-19. This rearrangement joins TRBV27 to TRBJ1-5; possibly TRBD1 for D (5 bases). DNA for the CDR3: TGTGCCAGCAGCCTCAGTAATCAGGGTCAGCCCCAGCATTTT. It yields the protein CASSLSNQGQPQHF.